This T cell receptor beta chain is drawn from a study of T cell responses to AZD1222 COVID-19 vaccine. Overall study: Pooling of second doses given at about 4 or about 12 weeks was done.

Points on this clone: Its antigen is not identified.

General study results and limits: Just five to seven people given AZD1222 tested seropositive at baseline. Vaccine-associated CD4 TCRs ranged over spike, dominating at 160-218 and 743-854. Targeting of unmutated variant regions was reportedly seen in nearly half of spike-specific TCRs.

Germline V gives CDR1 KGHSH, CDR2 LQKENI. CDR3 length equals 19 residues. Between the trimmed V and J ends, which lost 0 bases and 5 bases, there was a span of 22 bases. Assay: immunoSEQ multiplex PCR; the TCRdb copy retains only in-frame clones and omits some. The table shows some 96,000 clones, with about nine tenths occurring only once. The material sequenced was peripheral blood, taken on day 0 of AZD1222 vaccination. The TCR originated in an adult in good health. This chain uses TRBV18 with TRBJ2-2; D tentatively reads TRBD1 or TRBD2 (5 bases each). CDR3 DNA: TGTGCCAGCTCACCACCGTTGGCAGGGAGATCCCCGGGGACCGGGGAGCTGTTTTTT. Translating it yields CASSPPLAGRSPGTGELFF.